The present TCR beta chain was sequenced within a study of human T cells and chemical hapten exposure. Background on the study: Patients were mainly female, each with alopecia areata, totalis or universalis. Broader study findings: Versus controls, significantly more large CDR3 similarity clusters arose from expanded TCRs.

Time point defined: patch test 2, 6 weeks after DPC sensitization. The treatment is: therapeutic diphenylcyclopropenone sensitization with weekly scalp DPC. Ahead of applying each patch test, blood was sampled. MiXCR was run by TCRdb on the RACE reads, yielding one entry per CDR3 protein. The top ten hold around 2.5% of the sample, which has tens of thousands of distinct CDR3 sequences, roughly a tenth seen once. This CDR3 region has 13 residues. The V end lost 6 bases, the J end lost 3 bases, and 9 bases lay between the germline ends. A note on this clonotype: Its antigen is undetermined. It may be a read error: a sequence one base away is much more abundant.

The specimen comprised whole blood, sampled in connection with sensitization to the hapten diphenylcyclopropenone (DPC). This clonotype was obtained from a woman under 40 with alopecia areata. Some clones in this sample may be carry-over from other donors' samples. V is TRBV12-3 or TRBV12-4 and J is TRBJ1-3; D might be TRBD1 (6 bases). In DNA form, the CDR3 reads TGTGCCAGCAGCAGGGGTCATGGAAACACCATATATTTT. Translation gives CASSRGHGNTIYF.